These T cell receptor beta chains were read from a single sample in a study of STAT3 mutations in large granular lymphocyte leukemia. The method was immunoSEQ multiplex PCR; TCRdb's version includes in-frame clones alone and lacks a portion of them. The data hold approximately 22,000 clones, with approximately 94% observed a single time. The sample was peripheral blood mononuclear cells. The receptors shown here come from a middle-aged man with T-cell large granular lymphocyte leukemia. Some clones in this sample may be carry-over from other donors' samples. CDR3s include the opening cysteine and the closing phenylalanine or tryptophan. The D gene is left open where the match is weak. Rows may omit the clone size; those that give it use once, few, many or a size class.

d_call: -
v_call: TRBV19
j_call: TRBJ2-3
clone_size: -
cdr3_aa: CASSIGRGPVSTDTQYF
cdr3_nt: TGTGCCAGTAGTATAGGTCGGGGGCCGGTAAGCACAGATACGCAGTATTTT

d_call: TRBD2
v_call: TRBV4-1
j_call: TRBJ2-7
clone_size: -
cdr3_aa: CASSHGGGYEQYF
cdr3_nt: TGCGCCAGCAGCCATGGCGGGGGCTACGAGCAGTACTTC

d_call: TRBD1
v_call: TRBV5-4
j_call: TRBJ1-2
clone_size: -
cdr3_aa: CASSERDRGSLNYGYTF
cdr3_nt: TGTGCCAGCAGCGAAAGGGACAGGGGTTCGCTTAACTATGGCTACACCTTC

d_call: TRBD1
v_call: TRBV11-2
j_call: TRBJ2-7
clone_size: -
cdr3_aa: CASSLGQGAGEQYF
cdr3_nt: TGTGCCAGCAGCTTAGGACAGGGGGCTGGGGAGCAGTACTTC

d_call: -
v_call: TRBV5-6
j_call: TRBJ2-7
clone_size: -
cdr3_aa: CASSLGDTARTYEQYF
cdr3_nt: TGTGCCAGCAGCCTTGGGGACACCGCTCGAACCTACGAGCAGTACTTC

d_call: TRBD1
v_call: TRBV7-6
j_call: TRBJ2-7
clone_size: once
cdr3_aa: CASSLAAGTVYEQYF
cdr3_nt: TGTGCCAGCAGCTTAGCCGCCGGGACAGTCTACGAGCAGTACTTC

d_call: -
v_call: TRBV5-1
j_call: TRBJ2-1
clone_size: -
cdr3_aa: CASSLVGDSVGEQFF
cdr3_nt: TGCGCCAGCAGCTTGGTCGGGGATTCCGTAGGTGAGCAGTTCTTC

d_call: -
v_call: TRBV6-5
j_call: TRBJ1-2
clone_size: -
cdr3_aa: CASSYSGREDGYTF
cdr3_nt: TGTGCCAGCAGTTACTCGGGCAGGGAGGATGGCTACACCTTC

d_call: -
v_call: TRBV9
j_call: TRBJ2-7
clone_size: -
cdr3_aa: CASSVRQVAYEQYF
cdr3_nt: TGTGCCAGCAGCGTACGACAGGTGGCCTACGAGCAGTACTTC

d_call: -
v_call: TRBV15
j_call: TRBJ1-2
clone_size: -
cdr3_aa: CATSIPQTANYGYTF
cdr3_nt: TGTGCCACCAGCATACCCCAGACGGCTAACTATGGCTACACCTTC

d_call: TRBD1
v_call: TRBV15
j_call: TRBJ1-5
clone_size: -
cdr3_aa: CATSINWGTGSNQPQHF
cdr3_nt: TGTGCCACCAGCATAAATTGGGGGACAGGGAGCAATCAGCCCCAGCATTTT

d_call: TRBD2
v_call: TRBV10-3
j_call: TRBJ2-2
clone_size: -
cdr3_aa: CAIAGLAGVGTGELFF
cdr3_nt: TGTGCCATCGCTGGGCTAGCGGGCGTCGGCACCGGGGAGCTGTTTTTT

d_call: -
v_call: TRBV2
j_call: TRBJ2-3
clone_size: -
cdr3_aa: CASGAGAHSTDTQYF
cdr3_nt: TGTGCCAGCGGGGCGGGGGCCCATAGCACAGATACGCAGTATTTT

d_call: -
v_call: TRBV7-2
j_call: TRBJ1-2
clone_size: -
cdr3_aa: CASSPRTFDYGYTF
cdr3_nt: TGTGCCAGCAGCCCGAGGACATTTGACTATGGCTACACCTTC

d_call: -
v_call: TRBV25-1
j_call: TRBJ1-2
clone_size: -
cdr3_aa: CASSEYGDTYGYTF
cdr3_nt: TGTGCCAGCAGTGAATATGGCGACACGTATGGCTACACCTTC

d_call: -
v_call: TRBV7-3
j_call: TRBJ1-1
clone_size: -
cdr3_aa: CASSLSRLGRTEAFF
cdr3_nt: TGTGCCAGCAGCCTATCTAGGCTGGGGCGGACTGAAGCTTTCTTT

d_call: -
v_call: TRBV28
j_call: TRBJ2-1
clone_size: -
cdr3_aa: CASSLGGAGLHEQFF
cdr3_nt: TGTGCCAGCAGTTTAGGGGGGGCAGGGTTGCATGAGCAGTTCTTC

d_call: -
v_call: TRBV9
j_call: TRBJ1-6
clone_size: -
cdr3_aa: CASSVVDNSPLHF
cdr3_nt: TGTGCCAGCAGCGTAGTAGATAATTCACCCCTCCACTTT

d_call: -
v_call: TRBV10-1
j_call: TRBJ2-7
clone_size: few
cdr3_aa: CASSDHDRRVPRGQYF
cdr3_nt: TGCGCCAGCAGTGATCACGATCGTAGGGTACCGCGAGGGCAGTACTTC

d_call: -
v_call: TRBV13
j_call: TRBJ1-6
clone_size: -
cdr3_aa: CASKSSYNSPLHF
cdr3_nt: TGTGCCAGCAAGAGCTCCTATAATTCACCCCTCCACTTT

d_call: TRBD1
v_call: TRBV7-3
j_call: TRBJ2-1
clone_size: -
cdr3_aa: CASSSQTGALSYNEQFF
cdr3_nt: TGTGCCAGCAGCTCACAGACAGGGGCCTTATCCTACAATGAGCAGTTCTTC

d_call: -
v_call: TRBV27
j_call: TRBJ2-5
clone_size: -
cdr3_aa: CASSLEGDGEKTQYF
cdr3_nt: TGTGCCAGCAGTTTAGAGGGGGATGGGGAGAAGACCCAGTACTTC

d_call: -
v_call: TRBV7-2
j_call: TRBJ1-2
clone_size: -
cdr3_aa: CASSLSGSNYGYTF
cdr3_nt: TGTGCCAGCAGCTTAAGCGGATCTAACTATGGCTACACCTTC

d_call: -
v_call: TRBV9
j_call: TRBJ1-1
clone_size: -
cdr3_aa: CASSVAPTGNTEAFF
cdr3_nt: TGTGCCAGCAGCGTAGCTCCGACAGGGAACACTGAAGCTTTCTTT

d_call: -
v_call: TRBV7-9
j_call: TRBJ2-7
clone_size: -
cdr3_aa: CASRRDGTYEQYF
cdr3_nt: TGTGCCAGCAGGCGGGACGGAACCTACGAGCAGTACTTC

d_call: -
v_call: TRBV6-6
j_call: TRBJ2-7
clone_size: -
cdr3_aa: CASSYSRGGGYEQYF
cdr3_nt: TGTGCCAGCAGTTACTCACGGGGAGGGGGATACGAGCAGTACTTC

d_call: -
v_call: TRBV5-1
j_call: TRBJ2-3
clone_size: -
cdr3_aa: CASNLAGASDTQYF
cdr3_nt: TGCGCCAGCAACCTGGCAGGGGCCTCAGATACGCAGTATTTT